Following are 30 T cell receptor beta chains from one sample sequenced in a study of cytomegalovirus exposure and HLA in healthy donors. With 60 Vbeta and 13 Jbeta primers, the PCR was carried out. Clones were read by immunoSEQ multiplex PCR, and TCRdb kept only the in-frame ones, dropping some. The table lists some 76,000 clones, about 81% of them singletons. The sample was PBMCs. The receptors shown here come from a woman aged 50 to 60 in good health and CMV-seronegative.

CDR3 loop: CASSIRGGDYSNQPQHF. In DNA, the CDR3 is TGTGCCAGTAGTATCCGGGGCGGGGATTATAGCAATCAGCCCCAGCATTTT. The J gene is TRBJ1-5, the V gene TRBV19; a possible D gene is TRBD1 (5 bases). The CDR3 extends over 17 amino acids. V lost 3 bases and J 0 bases, leaving 15 bases between the germline ends. Germline V gives CDR1 LNHDA, CDR2 SQIVND (reference sequence).

This clone was observed once. V gene TRBV6-5 combines with J gene TRBJ2-2; TRBD2 is a possible D gene (6 bases). The CDR3 loop spans 14 amino acids. The germline CDR1 and CDR2 sequences are MNHEY and SVGAGI. Trimming cost V 6 bases and J 11 bases, with 19 bases left between them. CDR3 sequence: CASSRATEGGELFF. In nucleotides, the CDR3 is TGTGCCAGCAGCCGCGCGACAGAGGGAGGAGAGCTGTTTTTT.

V is TRBV5-1 and J is TRBJ1-2, with TRBD1 matching 7 bases. The CDR3 loop spans 14 amino acids. Per the germline V gene, CDR1 is SGHRS and CDR2 is YFSETQ. V lost 4 bases, J lost 4 bases, and 7 bases stayed unmatched. This CDR3 reads CASSKGGAGYGYTF. CDR3 nucleotide sequence: TGCGCCAGCAGCAAAGGGGGCGCGGGCTATGGCTACACCTTC.

The chain carries TRBV7-2 and TRBJ2-1, with 11 bases aligning to TRBD2. The CDR3 has 18 residues. Germline CDR1 reads SGHTA; CDR2 reads FQGNSA. Trimming removed 0 bases from V and 0 bases from J; junction bases left unmatched: 4. CDR3 residues: CASSLALSGGASYNEQFF. The CDR3 nucleotides read TGTGCCAGCAGCTTAGCCCTTAGCGGGGGGGCCTCCTACAATGAGCAGTTCTTC.

The chain recombines TRBV10-3 with TRBJ2-1, with 11 bases fitting TRBD2. The length of the CDR3 is 16 residues. Germline V gives CDR1 ENHRY, CDR2 SYGVKD. With 4 bases clipped from V and 8 bases from J, the junction kept 10 bases outside the gene matches. The CDR3 spells CAISAPLAGGGDEQFF. CDR3 in DNA: TGTGCCATCAGTGCCCCTCTAGCGGGAGGTGGCGATGAGCAGTTCTTC.

The chain has TRBV5-6 and TRBJ2-3, with a tentative D call TRBD1 (6 bases). CDR1 is SGHDT, CDR2 YYEEEE, per germline. V gave up 6 bases and J gave up 8 bases, with 16 bases separating them. The CDR3 spans 13 residues. Here the CDR3 DNA reads TGTGCCAGCACGGAACAGGGTGAGGTTACGCAGTATTTT. Protein sequence: CASTEQGEVTQYF.

This sequence joins TRBV10-2 and TRBJ2-7; D not certain. Germline V gene data show CDR1 as WSHSY and CDR2 as SAAADI. This CDR3 spans 16 amino acids. V dropped 0 bases and J dropped 0 bases, with 12 bases sitting between them. In DNA form, the CDR3 reads TGCGCCAGCAGTGAGTCGAAACTCCGCTTCTCCTACGAGCAGTACTTC. Translating gives CASSESKLRFSYEQYF.

This sequence joins TRBV7-2 and TRBJ2-7, with D unresolved. The CDR3 totals 13 residues. Trimming left V 2 bases short and J 3 bases short, with 8 bases between. Germline V gene lookup returns CDR1 SGHTA and CDR2 FQGNSA. The DNA of the CDR3 is TGTGCCAGCAGCTTATTTCTAAACTACGAGCAGTACGTC. Amino acids: CASSLFLNYEQYV.

This clone was recorded only once. The chain employs TRBV6-6 and TRBJ1-2; TRBD1 aligns across 9 bases. Germline V CDR1 and CDR2: MNHNY, SVGAGI (reference sequence). The CDR3 sequence is 12 residues long. Trimming at V came to 6 bases and at J to 13 bases, leaving 9 bases not matched to a gene. Here the CDR3 reads CASRGGQGGCTF. CDR3 in DNA: TGTGCCAGCAGAGGGGGACAGGGAGGGTGCACCTTC.

The genes are TRBV19 and TRBJ2-7; 9 nucleotides line up with TRBD1. J gave up 0 bases and V 9 bases, and 18 bases lay outside the gene matches. CDR3 size: 18 residues. Germline assignment: CDR1 LNHDA and CDR2 SQIVND (reference sequence). CDR3 sequence (DNA): TGTGCCAGCCCGAAGCCCAGGACAGGGGTAAGGAGCTCCTACGAGCAGTACTTC. Amino acid sequence: CASPKPRTGVRSSYEQYF.

This chain joins TRBV9 and TRBJ2-7, with 8 bases matching TRBD2. The CDR3 consists of 15 residues. Germline CDR1 reads SGDLS; CDR2 reads YYNGEE. With V trimmed by 4 bases and J by 6 bases, 12 bases remained unmatched. This chain's CDR3 is CASSPGGATPSEQYF. The CDR3, as DNA: TGTGCCAGCAGCCCCGGGGGGGCTACTCCTTCCGAGCAGTACTTC.

The gene calls are TRBV19 and TRBJ2-2; D perhaps matches TRBD2 (5 bases). This CDR3 region has 15 residues. The V gene's germline CDR1 is LNHDA and CDR2 SQIVND (reference sequence). The V gene lost 3 bases and the J gene lost 4 bases, with 12 bases spanning the gap. As DNA, the CDR3 is TGTGCCAGTAGTATCGCCCTAGCCCCCACCGGGGAGCTGTTTTTT. Amino acid sequence: CASSIALAPTGELFF.

This chain connects TRBV5-1 to TRBJ2-1, with 10 bases fitting TRBD2. This CDR3 region has 16 residues. From germline, CDR1 is SGHRS and CDR2 YFSETQ. The V and J ends lost 4 bases and 4 bases, in that order; junction bases with no gene match: 8. Here the CDR3 reads CASSTLLAGVYNEQFF. CDR3 DNA: TGCGCCAGCAGCACGCTTCTAGCGGGAGTTTACAATGAGCAGTTCTTC.

This clone was detected a few times. The gene calls are TRBV7-2 and TRBJ2-5; 9 bases are a match to TRBD2. CDR3 length equals 16 residues. Germline V gene data show CDR1 as SGHTA and CDR2 as FQGNSA. J gave up 4 bases and V 1 base, and 7 bases lay outside the gene matches. The CDR3 sequence is CASSLGAGSGGETQYF. Here the CDR3 DNA reads TGTGCCAGCAGCTTAGGGGCGGGTAGCGGGGGAGAGACCCAGTACTTC. Together with reference TRBV7-2 and TRBJ2-5, the CDR3 gives the full variable domain: GAGVSQSPSNKVTEKGKDVELRCDPISGHTALYWYRQSLGQGLEFLIYFQGNSAPDKSGLPSDRFSAERTGGSVSTLTIQRTQQEDSAVYLCASSLGAGSGGETQYFGPGTRLLVL.

Concerning this clone: The junction does not match germline at one end; this may be a read error. CDR3 bases: TGTGCCAGCACCATGGGCGGGGCGCTGTTTTTT. It is translated as CASTMGGALFF. The rearrangement links TRBV6-5 to TRBJ2-2; weak D call: TRBD2 (6 bases). This CDR3 spans 11 amino acids. In germline, CDR1 is MNHEY, CDR2 SVGAGI.

The chain has TRBV18 and TRBJ1-5; no firm D call. This CDR3 is built from 18 residues. The V gene lost 0 bases and the J gene lost 0 bases, with 15 bases spanning the gap. CDR1 is KGHSH, CDR2 LQKENI, per germline. In DNA form, the CDR3 reads TGTGCCAGCTCACCACCGACGAGACAACCTTATAGCAATCAGCCCCAGCATTTT. Translated: CASSPPTRQPYSNQPQHF.

The gene calls are TRBV7-8 and TRBJ1-2, with 7 bases matching TRBD1. Germline V gene lookup returns CDR1 SGHVS and CDR2 FQNEAQ. CDR3 length: 14 residues. Germline trimming cut 5 bases from V and 5 bases from J; bases unmatched to any gene: 8. The CDR3 nucleotides read TGTGCCAGCAGCCGGCGAGGGGGCGAATATGGCTACACCTTC. This gives the protein CASSRRGGEYGYTF.

This clone was counted only a few times. The chain has TRBV7-2 and TRBJ2-1; tentative D call: TRBD2 (6 bases). Trimming took off 1 base at V and 8 bases at J, with 12 bases between the two ends. The CDR3 is 14 residues long. Looked up from germline, CDR1 is SGHTA and CDR2 is FQGNSA. The CDR3 region has the DNA TGTGCCAGCAGCTTAGGGGCGGGGATAGATGAGCAGTTCTTC. Residues: CASSLGAGIDEQFF.

This rearrangement joins TRBV9 to TRBJ2-2; D is unclear. Trimming left V 3 bases short and J 2 bases short, with 14 bases between. Germline loops: CDR1 SGDLS, CDR2 YYNGEE. CDR3 length: 16 residues. The CDR3 here is CASSGYAQVNTGELFF. The CDR3 nucleotides are TGTGCCAGCAGCGGCTACGCCCAGGTCAACACCGGGGAGCTGTTTTTT.

This chain links TRBV5-1 with TRBJ1-4; TRBD1 matches 7 bases. V shed 4 bases and J 4 bases; nucleotides not matched to a gene: 4. Germline-derived CDR1 and CDR2 are SGHRS and YFSETQ. The CDR3 has 14 residues. The CDR3 DNA reads as TGCGCCAGCAGCAGTGGACAGGTTAATGAAAAACTGTTTTTT. Encoded protein: CASSSGQVNEKLFF.

The chain recombines TRBV25-1 with TRBJ1-3, with unresolved D. CDR1 and CDR2 (germline): MGHDK, SYGVNS. The V and J ends lost 6 bases and 13 bases respectively, with 19 bases between them. This CDR3 has 13 amino acids. This CDR3 reads CASRDNVAEPIYF. CDR3 DNA sequence: TGTGCCAGCAGAGACAACGTAGCGGAGCCAATATATTTT.

The V and J genes are TRBV7-9 and TRBJ2-5, with 9 bases lining up with TRBD2. Germline V gene lookup returns CDR1 SEHNR and CDR2 FQNEAQ (reference sequence). The CDR3 runs 15 residues. V lost 1 base, J lost 5 bases, and 5 bases stayed unmatched. The DNA of the CDR3 is TGTGCCAGCAGCTTAGAAGGACTAGCGAGGGAGACCCAGTACTTC. Residues: CASSLEGLARETQYF.

The V call is TRBV7-8, the J call TRBJ2-7; D uncertain. Germline V gene sequence: CDR1 SGHVS, CDR2 FQNEAQ. Deletions cut 6 bases from V and 4 bases from J, with 19 bases between. The CDR3 spans 15 residues. This CDR3 reads CASRSTAAPPYEQYF. The CDR3, as DNA: TGTGCCAGCAGATCCACAGCCGCCCCACCTTACGAGCAGTACTTC. Full variable domain (missing parts from reference TRBV7-8 and TRBJ2-7): GAGVSQSPRYKVAKRGQDVALRCDPISGHVSLFWYQQALGQGPEFLTYFQNEAQLDKSGLPSDRFFAERPEGSVSTLKIQRTQQEDSAVYLCASRSTAAPPYEQYFGPGTRLTVT.

The chain links TRBV11-1 to TRBJ2-1, with 7 positions matching TRBD2. The CDR3 is 14 residues long. V shed 5 bases and J 1 base; nucleotides not matched to a gene: 2. Germline V gene lookup returns CDR1 SGHAT and CDR2 FQDESV (reference sequence). The CDR3: CASSPGGSYNEQFF. DNA for the CDR3: TGTGCCAGCAGCCCGGGGGGTTCCTACAATGAGCAGTTCTTC. Supplemented by reference TRBV11-1 and TRBJ2-1, the full variable domain reads EAEVAQSPRYKITEKSQAVAFWCDPISGHATLYWYRQILGQGPELLVQFQDESVVDDSQLPKDRFSAERLKGVDSTLKIQPAELGDSAMYLCASSPGGSYNEQFFGPGTRLTVL.

This clone has only a few counts. The chain links TRBV7-9 to TRBJ2-1; TRBD2 agrees at 11 bases. Germline values: CDR1 SEHNR, CDR2 FQNEAQ (reference sequence). Losses at the gene ends were 2 bases for V and 7 bases for J; bases not matched to a gene: 13. CDR3 length: 18 amino acids. Here the CDR3 DNA reads TGTGCCAGCAGCTTACTTGGGACTAGCGGAGTTCGGGGGAATGAGCAGTTCTTC. Residues: CASSLLGTSGVRGNEQFF.

The J gene is TRBJ2-7, the V gene TRBV6-1; TRBD2 matches 7 bases. CDR3 length: 15 amino acids. J lost 5 bases, V lost 6 bases, and 13 bases had no gene match. From germline, CDR1 is MNHNS and CDR2 SASEGT. As DNA, the CDR3 is TGTGCCAGCAGCATGACCGGGACTACGGGGAACGAGCAGTACTTC. Residues: CASSMTGTTGNEQYF.

The V gene is TRBV9, the J gene TRBJ2-1; 7 positions agree with TRBD2. CDR1 and CDR2 (germline): SGDLS, YYNGEE. V was clipped by 0 bases and J by 1 base; unmatched bases: 4. The CDR3 has 16 amino acids. CDR3 DNA sequence: TGTGCCAGCAGCGTAGCGGGGGGTTTATCCTACAATGAGCAGTTCTTC. Protein: CASSVAGGLSYNEQFF.

About this clone: An end of the junction differs from the germline gene, which may be a read error. The rearrangement joins TRBV19 to TRBJ1-3; TRBD1 might be the D (5 bases). The CDR3 contains 18 residues. Germline V CDR1 and CDR2: LNHDA, SQIVND (reference sequence). This CDR3 is CASSERQPRYFSGHTIYF. CDR3 coding DNA: TGTGCCAGTAGTGAGAGACAGCCGAGATACTTTAGTGGACACACCATATATTTT.

The chain couples TRBV27 to TRBJ2-2; tentative D call: TRBD2 (7 bases). The CDR3 sequence is 18 residues long. V was trimmed by 4 bases and J by 7 bases, leaving 25 bases between them. Germline CDR1 MNHEY, CDR2 SMNVEV (reference sequence). CDR3 coding DNA: TGTGCCAGCAGTTCGGGAGGTAGGGGGGCCCGAATGATCGGGGAGCTGTTTTTT. It codes for CASSSGGRGARMIGELFF.

V gene TRBV4-2 combines with J gene TRBJ2-1; 11 bases agree with TRBD2. Germline V lookup: CDR1 LGHNA, CDR2 YNFKEQ. V trimming: 4 bases; J trimming: 5 bases; junction bases outside the gene matches: 4. The CDR3 contains 15 residues. CDR3 DNA sequence: TGTGCCAGCAGCCTTACTAGCGGGGGAAACAATGAGCAGTTCTTC. The encoded protein is CASSLTSGGNNEQFF.